Below, one T cell receptor beta chain is given with its context. Antigen unknown. The CDR3 has 15 residues. Per the germline V gene, CDR1 is MDHEN and CDR2 is SYDVKM. With 2 bases clipped from V and 4 bases from J, the junction kept 3 bases outside the gene matches. The repertoire was sequenced with immunoSEQ multiplex PCR; TCRdb's copy has only in-frame clones and lacks some. The sample consists of fewer than 70,000 clones, around 80% of them appearing once. These data originate in a study of early stage breast cancer tumors. Whole-study context: Invasive lobular carcinomas made up about 35% of the 12 ER+/PR+/HER2- tumors. Roughly 10-fold was the mean read coverage per sample.

Study observations and caveats: Bulk DNA sequencing of unsorted cells missed chain pairing and markers.

The sequenced material came from blood. The chain recombines TRBV28 with TRBJ2-3; 10 bases align to TRBD2. This receptor was taken from a person aged 35 to 50 with breast cancer. The CDR3 loop is CASSLLAGESDTQYF. CDR3 DNA: TGTGCCAGCAGTTTACTAGCGGGAGAATCAGATACGCAGTATTTT.